This TCR beta chain was obtained from a study of regulatory T cells in long-lasting Graves disease. Time point noted: persistent/refractory GD, antithyroid drugs over 5 years with positive TRAb. After RNA was extracted from PBMCs, the TCR library was made from it. The patient group derived from an endocrinology department in Xi'an, China. The V end lost 2 bases, the J end lost 2 bases, and 10 bases lay between the germline ends. This CDR3 region has 13 residues. Germline CDR1 reads GTSNPN; CDR2 reads SVGIG (reference sequence). Construction of TCR beta libraries relied on iRepertoire HTBI primers and on Arm-PCR targeting CDR3 regions. Each CDR3 protein gets one entry after TCRdb re-called the multiplex PCR reads with MiXCR. The sample carries roughly 450,000 distinct CDR3 sequences, roughly 20% recorded once.

The V gene is TRBV30, the J gene TRBJ2-7, with D possibly TRBD1 on 5 matching bases. The source material was peripheral blood mononuclear cells (PBMCs), sampled when the disease was refractory, from a patient treated with antithyroid drugs. The receptor was isolated from a female donor with Graves disease. CDR3 sequence (DNA): TGTGCCTGGAGTCAGGGTCAGCCCTACGAGCAGTACTTC. It specifies CAWSQGQPYEQYF.